This T cell receptor (beta chain) was identified during a study of shared clonotypes between healthy human individuals. Repertoires were generated with immunoSEQ multiplex PCR, while TCRdb's copy carries only in-frame clones and drops some. The sample has about 960,000 clones; approximately 80% are singletons. Every donor was a Caucasian adult from Nashville, Tennessee. The sequence was obtained from a young man in good health. The specimen was memory CD4+ T cells sorted from blood. The subset was: CD45RA-negative fraction.

The CDR3 sequence is CASSLHQGKSNQPQHF. The CDR3 region has the DNA TGTGCCAGCAGTTTACACCAGGGGAAGAGCAATCAGCCCCAGCATTTT. V and J are TRBV28 and TRBJ1-5, with D perhaps TRBD1 (6 bases). CDR1 and CDR2 (germline): MDHEN, SYDVKM. The CDR3 length is 16 residues. Trimming took 2 bases from V and 1 from J, leaving 12 bases between them.